Sequencing of this TCR beta chain was carried out in a study of molecular identifiers for immune sequencing clone quantification. Study background: In replicates, RNA from about 21,000 or 97,000 naive CD8 cells was split five ways, four sequenced.

Naive CD8 sequencing libraries were generated from around 18,000 to 910,000 sorted cells, with 10%, 30% or 50% RNA as input. A CD8+CD4-CCR7+CD45RA+ gate was used to sort naive CD8 T cells. The CDR3 is made up of 15 amino acids. Germline V gene sequence: CDR1 SGHAT, CDR2 FQNNGV. Germline trimming cut 4 bases from V and 3 bases from J; bases unmatched to any gene: 6. Previously published methods and listed TCR primers were used for the bulk TCR libraries. TCRdb re-analysed the PCR reads in MiXCR, keeping a single row per CDR3 protein. The top ten hold approximately 1.5% of the sample, which has several thousand distinct CDR3 sequences, around an eighth seen once. By share, this clonotype ranks as medium-sized.

Source material: naive CD8+ T cells from blood, with Jurkat cell RNA spiked in. As for subset: FACS-sorted CD8+CD4-CCR7+CD45RA+ naive T cells. The TCR originated in a human donor in good health. Some libraries in this study had Jurkat cell RNA spiked in. The chain has TRBV11-2 and TRBJ2-7; 10 bases are a match to TRBD1. The CDR3 sequence: CASSSFRDRGYEQYF. Written as DNA, the CDR3 is TGTGCCAGCAGCTCCTTCCGGGACAGGGGCTACGAGCAGTACTTC.